This TCR beta chain was observed in a study of T cell responses to AZD1222 COVID-19 vaccine. As for the study in general: Combined were second doses at about 4 or about 12 weeks. Overall study findings and caveats: It was only after the peak T cell response that any repertoires were sampled. Just a handful of AZD1222 recipients tested seropositive at baseline. Donors skewed white British and female; clonal diversity was possibly underestimated.

The assay was immunoSEQ multiplex PCR, and TCRdb's table has in-frame clones only and misses some. Among approximately 120,000 clones listed, about 89% were seen once. The junction had 13 bases not matched to a gene; V was cut back by 5 bases and J by 0 bases. CDR1 is LNHDA, CDR2 SQIVND, per germline (reference sequence). The CDR3 consists of 19 residues. Remarks on this clone: What it binds is not known.

The sequences come from peripheral blood, collected on day 0 of AZD1222 vaccination. This sequence originates from an adult in good health. This chain joins TRBV19 and TRBJ1-5, with TRBD1 matching over 10 bases. CDR3 DNA sequence: TGTGCCAGTAGTTCGCGACAGGGGGCCCGAATTATTAGCAATCAGCCCCAGCATTTT. It specifies CASSSRQGARIISNQPQHF.